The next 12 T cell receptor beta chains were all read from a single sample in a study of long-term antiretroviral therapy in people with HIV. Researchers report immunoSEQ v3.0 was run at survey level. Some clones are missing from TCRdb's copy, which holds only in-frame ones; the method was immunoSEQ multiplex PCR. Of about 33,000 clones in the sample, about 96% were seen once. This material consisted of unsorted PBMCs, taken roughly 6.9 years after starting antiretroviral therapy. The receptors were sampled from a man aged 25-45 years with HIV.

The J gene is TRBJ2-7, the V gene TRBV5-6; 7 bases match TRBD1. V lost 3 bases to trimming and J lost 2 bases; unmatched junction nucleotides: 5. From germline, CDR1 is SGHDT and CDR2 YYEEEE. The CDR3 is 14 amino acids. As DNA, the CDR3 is TGTGCCAGCAGCTCCCGGACAGGAACCTACGAGCAGTACTTC. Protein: CASSSRTGTYEQYF.

CDR3 in amino acids: CASTSGQDSYEQYF. The CDR3 DNA follows: TGTGCCAGCACCAGCGGACAGGACTCCTACGAGCAGTACTTC. The chain has TRBV5-4 and TRBJ2-7; TRBD1 agrees at 7 bases. V was pared by 6 bases and J by 0 bases, with 6 bases of the junction left unmatched. From germline, CDR1 is SGHNT and CDR2 YYREEE (reference sequence). There are 14 residues in the CDR3.

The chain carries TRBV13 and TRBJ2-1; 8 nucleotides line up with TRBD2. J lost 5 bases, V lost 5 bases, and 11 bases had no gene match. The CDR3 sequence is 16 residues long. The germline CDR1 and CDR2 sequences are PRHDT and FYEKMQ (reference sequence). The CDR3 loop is CASSPEGAGGDNEQFF. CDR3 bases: TGTGCCAGCAGCCCCGAAGGGGCGGGAGGCGACAATGAGCAGTTCTTC.

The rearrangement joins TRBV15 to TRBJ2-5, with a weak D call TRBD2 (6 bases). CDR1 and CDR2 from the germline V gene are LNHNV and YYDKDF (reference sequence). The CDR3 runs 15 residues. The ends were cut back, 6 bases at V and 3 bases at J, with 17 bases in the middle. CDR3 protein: CATRKTREFEETQYF. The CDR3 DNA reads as TGTGCCACCAGAAAGACCCGGGAGTTCGAAGAGACCCAGTACTTC.

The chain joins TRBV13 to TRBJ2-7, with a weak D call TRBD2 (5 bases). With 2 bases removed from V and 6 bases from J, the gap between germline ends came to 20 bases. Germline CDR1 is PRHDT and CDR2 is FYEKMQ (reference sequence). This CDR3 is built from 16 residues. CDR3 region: CASSLSTGVGVFEQYF. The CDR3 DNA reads TGTGCCAGCAGCTTATCTACCGGGGTCGGTGTTTTCGAGCAGTACTTC.

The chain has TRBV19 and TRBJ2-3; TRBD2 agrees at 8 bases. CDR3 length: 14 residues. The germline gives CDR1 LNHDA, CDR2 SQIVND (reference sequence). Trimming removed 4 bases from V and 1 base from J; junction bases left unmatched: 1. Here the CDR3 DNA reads TGTGCCAGTAGTAATAGCGGGGGCACAGATACGCAGTATTTT. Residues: CASSNSGGTDTQYF.

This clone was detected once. The CDR3 DNA is TGTGCCAGCAGCTTAGCACTAGCGGGGGGTCCCGAGGCGCAGTATTTT. Amino acids: CASSLALAGGPEAQYF. The V call is TRBV7-9, the J call TRBJ2-3, with 12 bases matching TRBD2. Per germline, CDR1 SEHNR and CDR2 FQNEAQ (reference sequence). The junction had 8 bases not matched to a gene; V was cut back by 0 bases and J by 10 bases. This CDR3 is built from 16 residues.

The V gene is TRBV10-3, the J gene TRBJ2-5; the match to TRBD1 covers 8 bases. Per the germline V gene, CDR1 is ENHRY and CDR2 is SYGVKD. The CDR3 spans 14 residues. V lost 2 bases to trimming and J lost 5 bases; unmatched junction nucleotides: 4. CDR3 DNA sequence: TGTGCCATCAGTGAGCCGGGACAGGTGGAGACCCAGTACTTC. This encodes CAISEPGQVETQYF.

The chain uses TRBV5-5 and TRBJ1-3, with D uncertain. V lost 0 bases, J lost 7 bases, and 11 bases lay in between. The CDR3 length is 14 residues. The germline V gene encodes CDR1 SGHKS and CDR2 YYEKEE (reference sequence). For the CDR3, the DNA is TGTGCCAGCAGCTTGGTCCTTACGGATAACACCATATATTTT. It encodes CASSLVLTDNTIYF.

The CDR3 here is CASSLVAEQYF. In DNA, the CDR3 is TGTGCCAGCAGCTTAGTGGCCGAGCAGTACTTC. The rearrangement joins TRBV11-2 to TRBJ2-7; D call uncertain. V shed 1 base and J shed 6 bases, with 4 bases lying between them. The CDR3 loop spans 11 amino acids. Germline V gives CDR1 SGHAT, CDR2 FQNNGV.

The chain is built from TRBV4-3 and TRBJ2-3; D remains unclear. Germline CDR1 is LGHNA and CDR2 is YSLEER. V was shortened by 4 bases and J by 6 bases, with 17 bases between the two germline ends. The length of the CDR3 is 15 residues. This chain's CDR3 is CASSPTVGPWDTQYF. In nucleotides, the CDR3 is TGCGCCAGCAGCCCAACGGTGGGCCCTTGGGATACGCAGTATTTT.

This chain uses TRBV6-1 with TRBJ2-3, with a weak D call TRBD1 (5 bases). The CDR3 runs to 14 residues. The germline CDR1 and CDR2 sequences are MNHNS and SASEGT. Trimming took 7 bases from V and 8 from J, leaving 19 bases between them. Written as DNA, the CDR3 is TGTGCCAGCACTATCGGACATCGGCAGGCTACGCAGTATTTT. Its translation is CASTIGHRQATQYF.